A selection of T cell receptor beta chains follows, all from one sample in a study of shared clonotypes between healthy human individuals. Method: immunoSEQ multiplex PCR; TCRdb's copy keeps in-frame clones and lacks some. This table has approximately 1,000,000 clones, approximately 80% appearing once. Sequences were obtained from memory CD4+ T cells from PBMCs. These receptor sequences come from a man aged 18 to 30 in good health. Some clones in this sample may be carry-over from other donors' samples. CDR3s include the opening cysteine and the closing phenylalanine or tryptophan. The order of the fields is CDR3 protein, V gene, D gene, J gene. D genes are given only for firm matches.

cdr3_aa: CASSHPKAGSGRVDEQYF; v_call: TRBV4-1; d_call: TRBD2; j_call: TRBJ2-7
cdr3_aa: CASSVDSSYNEQFF; v_call: TRBV9; d_call: NA; j_call: TRBJ2-1
cdr3_aa: CSVGYSNQPQHF; v_call: TRBV29-1; d_call: NA; j_call: TRBJ1-5
cdr3_aa: CASRRPGGNQPQHF; v_call: TRBV27; d_call: NA; j_call: TRBJ1-5
cdr3_aa: CAWSRDISTQYF; v_call: TRBV30; d_call: NA; j_call: TRBJ2-3
cdr3_aa: CASSPGQGPMYF; v_call: TRBV7-3; d_call: TRBD1; j_call: TRBJ2-7
cdr3_aa: CASSPLRLADNEQFF; v_call: TRBV7-3; d_call: TRBD2; j_call: TRBJ2-1
cdr3_aa: CASSLLRSNEKLFF; v_call: TRBV28; d_call: NA; j_call: TRBJ1-4
cdr3_aa: CASSFNRGDTQYF; v_call: TRBV11-2; d_call: TRBD1; j_call: TRBJ2-3
cdr3_aa: CASTPQGTGDTGELFF; v_call: TRBV5-5; d_call: TRBD1; j_call: TRBJ2-2
cdr3_aa: CASSLGDYNEQFF; v_call: TRBV5-1; d_call: NA; j_call: TRBJ2-1
cdr3_aa: CASSFRQGAGNTIYF; v_call: TRBV28; d_call: TRBD1; j_call: TRBJ1-3
cdr3_aa: CASYENYGYTF; v_call: TRBV28; d_call: NA; j_call: TRBJ1-2
cdr3_aa: CASSGQAENYGYTF; v_call: TRBV9; d_call: TRBD1; j_call: TRBJ1-2
cdr3_aa: CATKRRGAQETQYF; v_call: TRBV6-5; d_call: TRBD2; j_call: TRBJ2-5
cdr3_aa: CASSPWSGGYNEQFF; v_call: TRBV14; d_call: TRBD2; j_call: TRBJ2-1
cdr3_aa: CASSPTGSHQPQHF; v_call: TRBV5-1; d_call: NA; j_call: TRBJ1-5
cdr3_aa: CASSGVGPQETQYF; v_call: TRBV7-9; d_call: NA; j_call: TRBJ2-5
cdr3_aa: CASSDTGQANEKLFF; v_call: TRBV25-1; d_call: TRBD1; j_call: TRBJ1-4
cdr3_aa: CATSRGDREMGTQYF; v_call: TRBV15; d_call: NA; j_call: TRBJ2-3
cdr3_aa: CASSTVSGLSTDTQYF; v_call: TRBV19; d_call: NA; j_call: TRBJ2-3
cdr3_aa: CASSPGGGYGYTF; v_call: TRBV6-1; d_call: NA; j_call: TRBJ1-2
cdr3_aa: CASSYGDREYGETQYF; v_call: TRBV6-5; d_call: TRBD1; j_call: TRBJ2-5
cdr3_aa: CASRGGLIDTQYF; v_call: TRBV28; d_call: NA; j_call: TRBJ2-3
cdr3_aa: CASRSNTGGAHTEAFF; v_call: TRBV28; d_call: TRBD1; j_call: TRBJ1-1
cdr3_aa: CASSLPPGPDNEQFF; v_call: TRBV5-4; d_call: NA; j_call: TRBJ2-1
cdr3_aa: CASSPRQPGVNEQFF; v_call: TRBV5-1; d_call: NA; j_call: TRBJ2-1
cdr3_aa: CASSQALQANYGYTF; v_call: TRBV4-3; d_call: NA; j_call: TRBJ1-2